Given below is one T cell receptor (beta chain) in context. Its antigen is not identified. These data are taken from a study of beta chain features in type 1 diabetes. Whole-study context: Patients did not differ from healthy donors in age, gender or cell yield. Regarding the study as a whole: A possible short-template PCR bias applies equally to patients and controls. Moderately but significantly shorter TCRB CDR3s were found in Type 1 diabetes patients in all four CD4+ subsets.

V gave up 0 bases and J gave up 1 base, with 8 bases separating them. The CDR3 is made up of 15 amino acids. Germline-derived CDR1 and CDR2 are SGHRS and YFSETQ. What was sequenced were expressed TCRB transcripts, since all of the isolated RNA had been reverse transcribed. Here immunoSEQ multiplex PCR was the method, and the copy in TCRdb shows in-frame clones only, minus some. This sample yields 40,000 to 65,000 clones, of which approximately 60% are seen a single time; 0.29% belongs to the top ten. Sequencing was done on a sample of stem cell memory CD4+ T cells from blood. The chain couples TRBV5-1 to TRBJ1-5; no reliable D call. The sequence was obtained from a woman between 25 and 40 years old with type 1 diabetes. The CDR3 nucleotides read TGCGCCAGCAGCTTGGCCCCGGGGAGCAATCAGCCCCAGCATTTT. Its protein product is CASSLAPGSNQPQHF.